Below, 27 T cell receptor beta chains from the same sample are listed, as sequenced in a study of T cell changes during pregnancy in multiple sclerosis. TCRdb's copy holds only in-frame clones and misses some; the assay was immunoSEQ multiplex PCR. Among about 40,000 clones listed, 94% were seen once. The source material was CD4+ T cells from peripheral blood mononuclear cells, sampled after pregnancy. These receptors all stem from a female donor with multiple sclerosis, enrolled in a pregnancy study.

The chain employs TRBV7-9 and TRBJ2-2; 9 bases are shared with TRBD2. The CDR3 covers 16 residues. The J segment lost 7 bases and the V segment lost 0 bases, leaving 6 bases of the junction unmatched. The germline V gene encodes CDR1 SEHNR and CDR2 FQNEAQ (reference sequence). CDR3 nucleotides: TGTGCCAGCAGCTTAGCGGCGATAGCGGGAGACGGGGAGCTGTTTTTT. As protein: CASSLAAIAGDGELFF.

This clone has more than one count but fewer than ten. The CDR3 nucleotides are TGTGCCAGCAGTTTCGGGGGAAAATTACACAATCAGCCCCAGCATTTT. This codes for CASSFGGKLHNQPQHF. The chain links TRBV27 to TRBJ1-5; D might be TRBD1 (5 bases). Germline assignment: CDR1 MNHEY and CDR2 SMNVEV (reference sequence). This CDR3 contains 16 residues. The germline V and J ends were trimmed by 3 bases and 3 bases, with 15 bases remaining between them.

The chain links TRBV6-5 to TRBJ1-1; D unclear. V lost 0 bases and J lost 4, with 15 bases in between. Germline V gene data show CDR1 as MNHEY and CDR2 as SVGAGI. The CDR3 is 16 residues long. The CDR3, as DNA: TGTGCCAGCAGTTACTCGATGGCCCCGAGCGGCACTGAAGCTTTCTTT. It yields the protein CASSYSMAPSGTEAFF.

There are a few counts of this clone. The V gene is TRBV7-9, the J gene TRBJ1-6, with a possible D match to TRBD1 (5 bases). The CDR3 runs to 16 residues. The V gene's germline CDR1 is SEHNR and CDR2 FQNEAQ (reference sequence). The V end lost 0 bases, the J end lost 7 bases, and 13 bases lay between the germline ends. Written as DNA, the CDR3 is TGTGCCAGCAGCTTAGCCAGGGCAGGGAACAATTCACCCCTCCACTTT. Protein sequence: CASSLARAGNNSPLHF.

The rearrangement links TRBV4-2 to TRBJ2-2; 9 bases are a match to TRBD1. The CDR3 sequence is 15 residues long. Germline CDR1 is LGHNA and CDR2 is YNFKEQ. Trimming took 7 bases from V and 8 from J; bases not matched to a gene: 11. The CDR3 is CASNDRGGLGGELFF. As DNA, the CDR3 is TGTGCCAGCAACGACAGGGGGGGCCTGGGTGGGGAGCTGTTTTTT.

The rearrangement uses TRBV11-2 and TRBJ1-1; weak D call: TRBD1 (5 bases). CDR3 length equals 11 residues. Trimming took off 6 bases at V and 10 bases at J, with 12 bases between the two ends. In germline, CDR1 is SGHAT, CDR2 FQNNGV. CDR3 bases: TGTGCCAGCAGTCCCAGGGTGGTAGCTTTCTTT. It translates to CASSPRVVAFF.

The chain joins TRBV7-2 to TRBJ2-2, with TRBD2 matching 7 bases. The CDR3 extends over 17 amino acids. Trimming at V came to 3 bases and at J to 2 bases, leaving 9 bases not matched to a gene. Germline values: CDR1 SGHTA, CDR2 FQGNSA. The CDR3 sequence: CASSFFPSGANTGELFF. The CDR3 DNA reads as TGTGCCAGCAGCTTCTTCCCTAGCGGAGCTAACACCGGGGAGCTGTTTTTT.

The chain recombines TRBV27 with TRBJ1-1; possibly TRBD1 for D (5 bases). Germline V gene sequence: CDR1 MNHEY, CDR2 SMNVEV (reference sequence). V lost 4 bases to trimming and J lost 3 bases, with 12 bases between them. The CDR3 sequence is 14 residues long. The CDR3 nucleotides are TGTGCCAGCAGTTGGGGGGGAGTGCACACTGAAGCTTTCTTT. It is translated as CASSWGGVHTEAFF.

The CDR3 region has the DNA TGTGCCAGCAGCTCACAGGGGAACACCGGGGAGCTGTTTTTT. It specifies CASSSQGNTGELFF. The rearrangement uses TRBV7-2 and TRBJ2-2, with TRBD1 as a possible D gene (6 bases). The germline V and J ends were trimmed by 4 bases and 1 base, with 7 bases remaining between them. CDR1 and CDR2 from the germline V gene are SGHTA and FQGNSA. The CDR3 runs to 14 residues.

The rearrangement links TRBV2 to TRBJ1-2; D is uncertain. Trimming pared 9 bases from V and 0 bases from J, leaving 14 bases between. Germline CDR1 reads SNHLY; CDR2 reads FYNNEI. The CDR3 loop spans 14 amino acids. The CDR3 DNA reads TGTGCCAGGAGAAGAACGGGGACTAACTATGGCTACACCTTC. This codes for CARRRTGTNYGYTF. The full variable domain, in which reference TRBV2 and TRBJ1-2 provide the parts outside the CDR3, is EPEVTQTPSHQVTQMGQEVILRCVPISNHLYFYWYRQILGQKVEFLVSFYNNEISEKSEIFDDQFSVERPDGSNFTLKIRSTKLEDSAMYFCARRRTGTNYGYTFGSGTRLTVV.

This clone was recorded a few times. The CDR3 reads CASSLVSLTGGLSYGYTF. The DNA for the CDR3 is TGTGCCAGCAGCTTGGTATCTCTAACAGGGGGCTTAAGCTATGGCTACACCTTC. This chain joins TRBV5-6 and TRBJ1-2; 9 bases line up with TRBD1. This CDR3 spans 18 amino acids. With 0 bases clipped from V and 4 bases from J, the junction kept 13 bases outside the gene matches. Germline V gene lookup returns CDR1 SGHDT and CDR2 YYEEEE.

The CDR3 protein is CASSSRPGDTEAFF. The CDR3 DNA reads TGTGCCAGCAGCTCCCGGCCAGGGGACACTGAAGCTTTCTTT. The chain employs TRBV13 and TRBJ1-1; possibly TRBD1 for D (6 bases). The CDR3 is made up of 14 amino acids. V was cut by 4 bases and J by 3 bases, with 12 bases left in between. Germline V lookup: CDR1 PRHDT, CDR2 FYEKMQ (reference sequence).

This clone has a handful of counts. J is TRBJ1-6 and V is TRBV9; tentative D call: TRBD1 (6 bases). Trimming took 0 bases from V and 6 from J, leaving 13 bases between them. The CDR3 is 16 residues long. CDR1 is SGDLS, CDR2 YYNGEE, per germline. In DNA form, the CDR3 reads TGTGCCAGCAGCGTAGTGGGGGCCGGGGCTAATTCACCCCTCCACTTT. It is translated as CASSVVGAGANSPLHF.

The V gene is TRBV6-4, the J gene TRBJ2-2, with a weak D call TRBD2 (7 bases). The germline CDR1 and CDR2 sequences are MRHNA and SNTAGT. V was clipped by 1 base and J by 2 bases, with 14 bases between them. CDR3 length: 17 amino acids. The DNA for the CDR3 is TGTGCCAGCAGTGACTTTGCGGGGGCTTCCAACACCGGGGAGCTGTTTTTT. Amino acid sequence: CASSDFAGASNTGELFF.

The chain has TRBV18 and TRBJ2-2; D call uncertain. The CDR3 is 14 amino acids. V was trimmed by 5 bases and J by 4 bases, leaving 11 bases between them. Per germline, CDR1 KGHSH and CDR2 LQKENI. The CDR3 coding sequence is TGTGCCAGCTCAAATAAGCTTCTCACCGGGGAGCTGTTTTTT. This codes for CASSNKLLTGELFF.

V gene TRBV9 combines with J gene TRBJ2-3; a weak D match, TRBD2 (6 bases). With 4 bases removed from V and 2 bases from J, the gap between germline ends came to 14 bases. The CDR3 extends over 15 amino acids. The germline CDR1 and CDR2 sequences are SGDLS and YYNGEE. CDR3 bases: TGTGCCAGCAGCTTTAGCGGCTACTACACAGATACGCAGTATTTT. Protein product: CASSFSGYYTDTQYF.

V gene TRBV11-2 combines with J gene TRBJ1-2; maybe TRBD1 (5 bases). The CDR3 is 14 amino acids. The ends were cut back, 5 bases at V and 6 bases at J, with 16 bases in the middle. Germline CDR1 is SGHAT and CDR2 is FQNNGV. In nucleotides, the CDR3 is TGTGCCAGCAGCACCACGGCCAGGGTCAATGGCTACACCTTC. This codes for CASSTTARVNGYTF. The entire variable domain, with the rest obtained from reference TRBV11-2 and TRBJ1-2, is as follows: EAGVAQSPRYKIIEKRQSVAFWCNPISGHATLYWYQQILGQGPKLLIQFQNNGVVDDSQLPKDRFSAERLKGVDSTLKIQPAKLEDSAVYLCASSTTARVNGYTFGSGTRLTVV.

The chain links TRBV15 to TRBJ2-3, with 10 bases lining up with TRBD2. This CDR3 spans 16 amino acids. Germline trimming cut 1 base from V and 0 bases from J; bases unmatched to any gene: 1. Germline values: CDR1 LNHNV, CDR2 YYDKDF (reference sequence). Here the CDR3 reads CATSRGGLASTDTQYF. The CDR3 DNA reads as TGTGCCACCAGCAGAGGGGGACTAGCGAGCACAGATACGCAGTATTTT.

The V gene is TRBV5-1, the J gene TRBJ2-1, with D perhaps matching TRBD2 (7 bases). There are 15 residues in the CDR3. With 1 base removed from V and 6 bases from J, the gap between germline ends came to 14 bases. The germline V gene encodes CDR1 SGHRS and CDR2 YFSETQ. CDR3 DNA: TGCGCCAGCAGCTTGACTGGGGGGGCAGGCAATGAGCAGTTCTTC. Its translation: CASSLTGGAGNEQFF.

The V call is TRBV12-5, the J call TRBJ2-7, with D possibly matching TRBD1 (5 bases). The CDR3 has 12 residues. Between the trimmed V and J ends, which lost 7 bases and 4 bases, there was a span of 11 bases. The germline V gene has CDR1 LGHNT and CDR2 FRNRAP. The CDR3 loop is CASVQGIYEQYF. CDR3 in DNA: TGTGCTAGTGTCCAGGGTATTTACGAGCAGTACTTC.

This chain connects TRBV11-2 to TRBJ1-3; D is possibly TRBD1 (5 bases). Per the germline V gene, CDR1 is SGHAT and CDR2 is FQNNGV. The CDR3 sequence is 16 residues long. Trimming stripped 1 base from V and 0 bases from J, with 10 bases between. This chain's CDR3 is CASSLAGLLSGNTIYF. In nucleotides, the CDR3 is TGTGCCAGCAGCTTAGCAGGGCTCCTCTCTGGAAACACCATATATTTT.

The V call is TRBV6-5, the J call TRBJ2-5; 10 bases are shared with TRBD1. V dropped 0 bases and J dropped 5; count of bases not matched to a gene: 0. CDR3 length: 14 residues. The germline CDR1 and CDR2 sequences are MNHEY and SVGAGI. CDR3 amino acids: CASSYSGQGETQYF. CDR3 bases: TGTGCCAGCAGTTACTCGGGACAGGGGGAGACCCAGTACTTC.

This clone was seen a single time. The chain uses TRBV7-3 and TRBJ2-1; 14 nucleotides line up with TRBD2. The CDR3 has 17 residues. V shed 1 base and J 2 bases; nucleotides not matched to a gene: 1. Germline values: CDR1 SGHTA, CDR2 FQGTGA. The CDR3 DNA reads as TGTGCCAGCAGCTTAAAGGGACTAGCGGGGGCCTACAATGAGCAGTTCTTC. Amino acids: CASSLKGLAGAYNEQFF.

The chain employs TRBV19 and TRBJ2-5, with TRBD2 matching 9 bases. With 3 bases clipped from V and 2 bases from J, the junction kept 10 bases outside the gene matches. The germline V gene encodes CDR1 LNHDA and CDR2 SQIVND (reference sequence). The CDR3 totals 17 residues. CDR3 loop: CASSILLGGGAQETQYF. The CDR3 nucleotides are TGTGCCAGTAGTATCCTTCTCGGCGGGGGGGCTCAAGAGACCCAGTACTTC. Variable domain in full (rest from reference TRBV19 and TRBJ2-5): DGGITQSPKYLFRKEGQNVTLSCEQNLNHDAMYWYRQDPGQGLRLIYYSQIVNDFQKGDIAEGYSVSREKKESFPLTVTSAQKNPTAFYLCASSILLGGGAQETQYFGPGTRLLVL.

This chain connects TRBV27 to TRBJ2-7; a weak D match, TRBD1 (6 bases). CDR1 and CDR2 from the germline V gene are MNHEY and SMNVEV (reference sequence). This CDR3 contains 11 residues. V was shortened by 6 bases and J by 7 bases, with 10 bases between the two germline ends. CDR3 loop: CASRQGWEQYF. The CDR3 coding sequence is TGTGCCAGCAGGCAGGGGTGGGAGCAGTACTTC.

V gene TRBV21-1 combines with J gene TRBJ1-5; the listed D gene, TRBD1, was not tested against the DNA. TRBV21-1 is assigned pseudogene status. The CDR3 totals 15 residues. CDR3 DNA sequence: TGTGCCAGCAGCAAACCTCGGGACACCAATCAGCCCCAGCATTTT. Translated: CASSKPRDTNQPQHF.

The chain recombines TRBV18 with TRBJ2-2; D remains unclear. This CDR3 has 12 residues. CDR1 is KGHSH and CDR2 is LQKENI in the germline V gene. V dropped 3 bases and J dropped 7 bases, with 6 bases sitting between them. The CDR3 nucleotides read TGTGCCAGCTCACCGAGGCTCGGGGAGCTGTTTTTT. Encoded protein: CASSPRLGELFF.